The 24 T cell receptor beta chains in this list originate from one sample, sequenced in a study of blood T cell repertoires in COVID-19. The table came from immunoSEQ multiplex PCR; TCRdb's copy has only in-frame clones and leaves some out. The repertoire has over 45,000 clones, 65% to 85% of them found once; the top ten carry more than 7%. Sequencing input: peripheral blood. Source of these receptors: a man between 60 and 70 years old with acute or convalescent COVID-19.

The chain uses TRBV5-1 and TRBJ1-3; D is possibly TRBD1 (6 bases). The CDR3 is made up of 15 amino acids. The V gene lost 0 bases and the J gene lost 4 bases, with 11 bases spanning the gap. The germline CDR1 and CDR2 sequences are SGHRS and YFSETQ. For the CDR3, the DNA is TGCGCCAGCAGCTTGGTACAGGGACAAGGAAACACCATATATTTT. Translating gives CASSLVQGQGNTIYF.

J is TRBJ1-1 and V is TRBV7-8; a weak D match, TRBD1 (6 bases). Germline CDR1 SGHVS, CDR2 FQNEAQ. The CDR3 has 15 amino acids. V was shortened by 2 bases and J by 1 base, with 11 bases between the two germline ends. CDR3 nucleotide sequence: TGTGCCAGCAGCTTACCGACAGGTCAGAACACTGAAGCTTTCTTT. This gives the protein CASSLPTGQNTEAFF. The whole variable domain, filled in from reference TRBV7-8 and TRBJ1-1, reads GAGVSQSPRYKVAKRGQDVALRCDPISGHVSLFWYQQALGQGPEFLTYFQNEAQLDKSGLPSDRFFAERPEGSVSTLKIQRTQQEDSAVYLCASSLPTGQNTEAFFGQGTRLTVV.

This rearrangement joins TRBV5-1 to TRBJ1-4, with 7 bases matching TRBD1. CDR1 is SGHRS, CDR2 YFSETQ, per germline. This CDR3 comprises 13 residues. Losses at the gene ends were 3 bases for V and 8 bases for J; bases not matched to a gene: 4. Here the CDR3 DNA reads TGCGCCAGCAGCTCGACACAGGGGGAAAAACTGTTTTTT. Protein product: CASSSTQGEKLFF.

The V and J genes are TRBV5-1 and TRBJ2-2; D is undetermined. The V end lost 0 bases, the J end lost 0 bases, and 6 bases lay between the germline ends. The germline V gene has CDR1 SGHRS and CDR2 YFSETQ. This CDR3 spans 15 amino acids. Here the CDR3 reads CASSLGPSNTGELFF. The CDR3 DNA reads as TGCGCCAGCAGCTTGGGGCCTTCGAACACCGGGGAGCTGTTTTTT.

The chain links TRBV30 to TRBJ1-1; D may be TRBD1 (6 bases). The CDR3 runs to 15 residues. Looked up from germline, CDR1 is GTSNPN and CDR2 is SVGIG (reference sequence). V was shortened by 6 bases and J by 2 bases, with 19 bases between the two germline ends. CDR3 bases: TGTGCCTGTCCCGGAGAGGCAGGGGAAAACACTGAAGCTTTCTTT. This codes for CACPGEAGENTEAFF.

The chain couples TRBV14 to TRBJ2-1; the match to TRBD1 covers 9 bases. Losses at the gene ends were 0 bases for V and 1 base for J; bases not matched to a gene: 4. The CDR3 has 17 amino acids. Looked up from germline, CDR1 is SGHDN and CDR2 is FVKESK. The DNA of the CDR3 is TGTGCCAGCAGCCAAGAATGGACAGGGGTGTCCTACAATGAGCAGTTCTTC. Amino acids: CASSQEWTGVSYNEQFF.

The V gene is TRBV5-6, the J gene TRBJ1-1, with TRBD1 matching 7 bases. The J segment lost 3 bases and the V segment lost 2 bases, leaving 1 base of the junction unmatched. CDR3 size: 13 residues. Per germline, CDR1 SGHDT and CDR2 YYEEEE. DNA for the CDR3: TGTGCCAGCAGCTTCGACAGGGACACTGAAGCTTTCTTT. This codes for CASSFDRDTEAFF.

This sequence joins TRBV5-5 and TRBJ2-3, with TRBD2 matching over 7 bases. Germline V gene lookup returns CDR1 SGHKS and CDR2 YYEKEE (reference sequence). V lost 3 bases and J lost 0; bases outside the gene matches: 10. CDR3 length equals 17 residues. CDR3 in DNA: TGTGCCAGCAGCTACCTAGTGGGGGGAGGGAGCACAGATACGCAGTATTTT. It codes for CASSYLVGGGSTDTQYF. The variable domain in full, with the rest retrieved from reference TRBV5-5 and TRBJ2-3, is DAGVTQSPTHLIKTRGQQVTLRCSPISGHKSVSWYQQVLGQGPQFIFQYYEKEERGRGNFPDRFSARQFPNYSSELNVNALLLGDSALYLCASSYLVGGGSTDTQYFGPGTRLTVL.

V is TRBV19 and J is TRBJ2-5; tentatively, D is TRBD1 (6 bases). V lost 6 bases, J lost 0 bases, and 8 bases lay in between. Germline lookup yields CDR1 LNHDA and CDR2 SQIVND (reference sequence). The CDR3 loop spans 13 amino acids. As DNA, the CDR3 is TGTGCCAGTAGGGGGGCAAACCAAGAGACCCAGTACTTC. Translated, it gives CASRGANQETQYF. Looking up the rest from reference TRBV19 and TRBJ2-5 gives the full variable domain: DGGITQSPKYLFRKEGQNVTLSCEQNLNHDAMYWYRQDPGQGLRLIYYSQIVNDFQKGDIAEGYSVSREKKESFPLTVTSAQKNPTAFYLCASRGANQETQYFGPGTRLLVL.

The V call is TRBV3-1 (or the pseudogene TRBV3-2), the J call TRBJ2-1; possibly TRBD2 for D (6 bases). Per germline, CDR1 LGHDT and CDR2 YNNKEL (reference sequence). With 4 bases removed from V and 0 bases from J, the gap between germline ends came to 13 bases. This CDR3 region has 16 residues. DNA for the CDR3: TGTGCCAGCAGCCTTTCGCGGGGAAGCTCCTACAATGAGCAGTTCTTC. Protein sequence: CASSLSRGSSYNEQFF.

The chain joins TRBV2 to TRBJ2-4; TRBD1 aligns across 7 bases. The CDR3 is made up of 13 amino acids. V shed 11 bases, J shed 4 bases, and the junction held 8 bases outside the gene matches. Germline V gene sequence: CDR1 SNHLY, CDR2 FYNNEI. This CDR3 reads CARSGTAKNIQYF. In nucleotides, the CDR3 is TGTGCCCGCTCCGGGACAGCGAAAAACATTCAGTACTTC.

This clone was detected only a few times. The chain couples TRBV7-9 to TRBJ1-3; TRBD1 matches 8 bases. CDR3 length equals 15 residues. Looked up from germline, CDR1 is SEHNR and CDR2 is FQNEAQ (reference sequence). The ends lost 4 bases at V and 0 bases at J; junction bases unmatched: 2. CDR3 region: CASSSGGVSGNTIYF. The CDR3 bases are TGTGCCAGCAGCTCAGGGGGCGTCTCTGGAAACACCATATATTTT.

The chain couples TRBV10-3 to TRBJ2-1; 13 nucleotides match TRBD2. Germline-derived CDR1 and CDR2 are ENHRY and SYGVKD. This CDR3 comprises 16 residues. J lost 5 bases, V lost 4 bases, and 5 bases had no gene match. This CDR3 reads CAISGGLAGLNNEQFF. CDR3 nucleotides: TGTGCCATCAGTGGGGGACTAGCGGGGTTAAACAATGAGCAGTTCTTC.

The V and J genes are TRBV28 and TRBJ2-3; the D gene is possibly TRBD2 (7 bases). CDR1 is MDHEN, CDR2 SYDVKM, per germline. This CDR3 contains 15 residues. Between the trimmed V and J ends, which lost 7 bases and 2 bases, there was a span of 16 bases. CDR3 sequence (DNA): TGTGCCAGCACCCCTGGGGGGGGCCCCACAGATACGCAGTATTTT. Translating it yields CASTPGGGPTDTQYF.

This clone has only a few counts. The chain combines TRBV5-1 with TRBJ2-2, with TRBD1 identical over 8 bases. Trimming took 3 bases from V and 3 from J; bases not matched to a gene: 4. This CDR3 region has 15 residues. CDR1 is SGHRS, CDR2 YFSETQ, per germline. The CDR3 region is CASSWGTGHTGELFF. The CDR3 nucleotides read TGCGCCAGCAGCTGGGGGACAGGTCACACCGGGGAGCTGTTTTTT.

The V call is TRBV5-1, the J call TRBJ1-6; D remains ambiguous. Germline V gene data show CDR1 as SGHRS and CDR2 as YFSETQ. The V end was cut by 8 bases, the J end by 2 bases, with 14 bases between. CDR3 size: 15 residues. CDR3 nucleotide sequence: TGCGCCAGTTCCCCCTCCGGGGCCTATAATTCACCCCTCCACTTT. It is translated as CASSPSGAYNSPLHF. The full variable domain, in which reference TRBV5-1 and TRBJ1-6 provide the parts outside the CDR3, is KAGVTQTPRYLIKTRGQQVTLSCSPISGHRSVSWYQQTPGQGLQFLFEYFSETQRNKGNFPGRFSGRQFSNSRSEMNVSTLELGDSALYLCASSPSGAYNSPLHFGNGTRLTVT.

This clone was seen only once. The DNA for the CDR3 is TGTGCCAGCAGTTCGACTAGCGGGGGGTTCGATGAGCAGTTCTTC. It translates to CASSSTSGGFDEQFF. The rearrangement joins TRBV27 to TRBJ2-1; TRBD2 matches 13 bases. Germline V lookup: CDR1 MNHEY, CDR2 SMNVEV (reference sequence). Trimming at V came to 4 bases and at J to 8 bases, leaving 5 bases not matched to a gene. The CDR3 consists of 15 residues.

The chain is built from TRBV6-5 and TRBJ1-6, with D maybe TRBD1 (5 bases). Trimming pared 0 bases from V and 9 bases from J, leaving 12 bases between. The germline CDR1 and CDR2 sequences are MNHEY and SVGAGI. CDR3 length: 15 residues. CDR3 amino acids: CASSYSAGQGSPLHF. DNA of the CDR3: TGTGCCAGCAGTTACTCGGCAGGGCAGGGTTCACCCCTCCACTTT.

V is TRBV4-1 and J is TRBJ2-3; 10 bases are a match to TRBD2. This CDR3 is 17 amino acids long. Germline lookup yields CDR1 MGHRA and CDR2 YSYEKL. V shed 0 bases and J 5 bases; nucleotides not matched to a gene: 8. The CDR3 region has the DNA TGCGCCAGCAGCCAAGATCCGAGCGGGGGGGCCATAGATACGCAGTATTTT. Protein: CASSQDPSGGAIDTQYF.

This clone came up once. The chain uses TRBV24-1 and TRBJ2-7; TRBD1 matches 9 bases. V lost 6 bases to trimming and J lost 2 bases; unmatched junction nucleotides: 7. CDR3 length equals 15 residues. Per germline, CDR1 KGHDR and CDR2 SFDVKD. The CDR3 reads CATSPGQGLPYEQYF. CDR3 nucleotides: TGTGCCACCAGTCCGGGACAGGGTTTACCCTACGAGCAGTACTTC.

The chain combines TRBV28 with TRBJ2-7; 9 bases line up with TRBD1. The J segment lost 4 bases and the V segment lost 7 bases, leaving 11 bases of the junction unmatched. Per germline, CDR1 MDHEN and CDR2 SYDVKM. The CDR3 sequence is 15 residues long. As DNA, the CDR3 is TGTGCCAGCAAAGGGGACAGGGCGCTAAAATACGAGCAGTACTTC. This gives the protein CASKGDRALKYEQYF.

The CDR3 DNA reads TGTGCCAGCAGCCGTGGGACAGGGGTTAATTCACCCCTCCACTTT. Amino acids: CASSRGTGVNSPLHF. The rearrangement links TRBV5-8 to TRBJ1-6, with 10 bases aligning to TRBD1. The germline gives CDR1 SGHTS, CDR2 YDEGEE. J was trimmed by 6 bases and V by 4 bases; bases with no gene match: 4. This CDR3 contains 15 residues.

This clone turned up a few times. This chain joins TRBV27 and TRBJ1-4; 10 nucleotides match TRBD1. The germline V gene encodes CDR1 MNHEY and CDR2 SMNVEV (reference sequence). With 4 bases clipped from V and 7 bases from J, the junction kept 6 bases outside the gene matches. The CDR3 sequence is 15 residues long. The CDR3 nucleotides read TGTGCCAGCAGTTCCTGGACAGGGGGTCGTGAAAAACTGTTTTTT. It yields the protein CASSSWTGGREKLFF.

This clone was picked up a small number of times. The chain uses TRBV5-1 and TRBJ1-1, with a weak D call TRBD1 (6 bases). The CDR3 has 13 residues. V was trimmed by 2 bases and J by 4 bases, leaving 9 bases between them. Germline CDR1 is SGHRS and CDR2 is YFSETQ. The CDR3 loop is CASSLQGTTEAFF. CDR3 nucleotides: TGCGCCAGCAGCTTACAGGGAACCACTGAAGCTTTCTTT.